The 21 T cell receptor beta chains reported below all come from one sample, sequenced in a study of neurological immune-mediated disorders. MiXCR was run by TCRdb on the 5' RACE reads, yielding one entry per CDR3 protein. The sample includes about 62,000 distinct CDR3 sequences, around 4.8% of them seen just once. The sample taken for sequencing was PBMCs. These receptors originate from a woman between 50 and 59 years old with multiple sclerosis.

This clonotype was counted at least ten times. DNA for the CDR3: TGTGCCAGCAGCCAAAGAGCGTTCGCCTACGAGCAGTACTTC. Translating gives CASSQRAFAYEQYF. V and J are TRBV9 and TRBJ2-7, with D unresolved. This CDR3 has 14 amino acids. V was clipped by 4 bases and J by 2 bases, with 13 bases between them. Germline V gene lookup returns CDR1 SGDLS and CDR2 YYNGEE.

This clonotype was recorded a few times. Written as DNA, the CDR3 is TGCGCCAGCAGCTTGGAATCAGGACTAGCGGGGGTCTACAATGAGCAGTTCTTC. This codes for CASSLESGLAGVYNEQFF. The chain recombines TRBV5-1 with TRBJ2-1, with TRBD2 identical over 13 bases. The V gene end was trimmed by 0 bases and the J gene end by 3 bases; junction bases not matched to a gene: 6. The germline V gene has CDR1 SGHRS and CDR2 YFSETQ. The CDR3 covers 18 residues.

This clonotype was detected ten times or more. J is TRBJ1-3 and V is TRBV28; 10 positions agree with TRBD1. The V and J ends lost 5 bases and 0 bases, in that order; junction bases with no gene match: 4. Germline V gene data show CDR1 as MDHEN and CDR2 as SYDVKM. The CDR3 has 16 residues. The CDR3 protein is CASSPTGGASGNTIYF. For the CDR3, the DNA is TGTGCCAGCAGTCCGACAGGGGGCGCCTCTGGAAACACCATATATTTT.

This clonotype was found many times. The chain is built from TRBV14 and TRBJ1-2; D is unresolved. CDR1 is SGHDN, CDR2 FVKESK, per germline. The CDR3 runs to 14 residues. V was trimmed by 2 bases and J by 2 bases, leaving 9 bases between them. Here the CDR3 reads CASSQHDGNYGYTF. CDR3 nucleotide sequence: TGTGCCAGCAGCCAACATGACGGGAACTATGGCTACACCTTC. The full variable domain, its missing parts supplied by reference TRBV14 and TRBJ1-2, is EAGVTQFPSHSVIEKGQTVTLRCDPISGHDNLYWYRRVMGKEIKFLLHFVKESKQDESGMPNNRFLAERTGGTYSTLKVQPAELEDSGVYFCASSQHDGNYGYTFGSGTRLTVV.

This clonotype was recorded at least ten times. The V gene is TRBV6-2 or TRBV6-3, the J gene TRBJ2-1; D may be TRBD1 (8 bases). The ends were cut back, 8 bases at V and 4 bases at J, with 18 bases in the middle. The length of the CDR3 is 15 residues. The germline V gene has CDR1 MNHEY and CDR2 SVGEGT. CDR3 region: CASGNYRGGYNEQFF. In DNA form, the CDR3 reads TGTGCCAGCGGAAACTACAGGGGGGGTTACAATGAGCAGTTCTTC.

In its sample, this clonotype was seen many times. J is TRBJ2-6 and V is TRBV29-1; no definite D call. This CDR3 comprises 16 residues. Deletions cut 0 bases from V and 0 bases from J, with 9 bases between. Germline lookup yields CDR1 SQVTM and CDR2 ANQGSEA. CDR3 nucleotide sequence: TGCAGCGTTGAAGATCCAGACCGCTCTGGGGCCAACGTCCTGACTTTC. Translated, it gives CSVEDPDRSGANVLTF. The full variable domain, in which reference TRBV29-1 and TRBJ2-6 provide the parts outside the CDR3, is SAVISQKPSRDICQRGTSLTIQCQVDSQVTMMFWYRQQPGQSLTLIATANQGSEATYESGFVIDKFPISRPNLTFSTLTVSNMSPEDSSIYLCSVEDPDRSGANVLTFGAGSRLTVL.

The V call is TRBV10-3, the J call TRBJ2-7; D remains ambiguous. V dropped 2 bases and J dropped 3 bases, with 8 bases sitting between them. Germline-derived CDR1 and CDR2 are ENHRY and SYGVKD. The CDR3 covers 13 residues. In nucleotides, the CDR3 is TGTGCCATCAGTGAGAATTGGAGCTACGAGCAGTACGTC. It codes for CAISENWSYEQYV.

This clonotype was recorded at least ten times. V usage is TRBV7-8 and J usage is TRBJ1-5; the D is unclear. Looked up from germline, CDR1 is SGHVS and CDR2 is FQNEAQ. This CDR3 contains 13 residues. The V end was cut by 0 bases, the J end by 4 bases, with 4 bases between. For the CDR3, the DNA is TGTGCCAGCAGCTTAGCCGAAAATCAGCCCCAGCATTTT. Protein: CASSLAENQPQHF.

The table lists this clonotype with many counts. The CDR3 protein is CASRSGGNTGELFF. The DNA of the CDR3 is TGTGCCAGCAGGTCCGGGGGGAACACCGGGGAGCTGTTTTTT. The chain couples TRBV7-3 to TRBJ2-2; weak D call: TRBD2 (6 bases). The CDR3 covers 14 residues. The V and J ends lost 6 bases and 1 base respectively, with 9 bases between them. CDR1 is SGHTA, CDR2 FQGTGA, per germline.

Concerning this clonotype: The germline gene is not matched at one end of the junction; a read error may be the cause. The chain has TRBV6-6 and TRBJ1-6; 11 nucleotides match TRBD1. This CDR3 region has 15 residues. Looked up from germline, CDR1 is MNHNY and CDR2 is SVGAGI (reference sequence). CDR3 amino acids: CASSHGQGANSPLNF. The CDR3, as DNA: TGTGCCAGCAGCCACGGACAGGGGGCTAATTCACCCCTCAACTTT.

This clonotype was seen many times. V is TRBV12-3 or TRBV12-4 and J is TRBJ2-3, with 9 bases fitting TRBD2. The V and J ends lost 7 bases and 3 bases, in that order; junction bases with no gene match: 5. The CDR3 consists of 14 residues. Here the CDR3 reads CASILSGGTDTQYF. CDR3 nucleotides: TGTGCCAGCATCTTAAGCGGGGGGACAGATACGCAGTATTTT.

CDR3 bases: TGTGCCAGCAGCTCCCCGGTGGGACTCACGGAGACCCAGTACTTC. Encoded protein: CASSSPVGLTETQYF. The chain links TRBV7-9 to TRBJ2-5, with D possibly matching TRBD2 (6 bases). Per the germline V gene, CDR1 is SEHNR and CDR2 is FQNEAQ (reference sequence). The CDR3 runs 15 residues. V shed 4 bases and J shed 5 bases, with 17 bases lying between them.

This clonotype was picked up a small number of times. Mismatch with germline at one junction end may stem from a read error. This chain links TRBV27 with TRBJ1-5; 7 bases agree with TRBD1. Germline V lookup: CDR1 MNHEY, CDR2 SMNVEV (reference sequence). The CDR3 covers 14 residues. As DNA, the CDR3 is TGTGCCAGCAGCCTCCAGGGGGGCAATCAGCCCCAGAATTTT. Protein sequence: CASSLQGGNQPQNF.

This clonotype was counted many times. This chain connects TRBV4-1 to TRBJ2-3; 14 bases are shared with TRBD2. This CDR3 has 16 amino acids. Germline V CDR1 and CDR2: MGHRA, YSYEKL. J lost 4 bases, V lost 4 bases, and 4 bases had no gene match. In DNA, the CDR3 is TGCGCCAGCAGCCGGGGACTAGCGGGGGTAGCAGATACGCAGTATTTT. Translated, it gives CASSRGLAGVADTQYF.

This clonotype appeared many times. J is TRBJ2-3 and V is TRBV7-8; 8 bases line up with TRBD2. Trimming at V came to 4 bases and at J to 2 bases, leaving 11 bases not matched to a gene. There are 17 residues in the CDR3. Germline V gene lookup returns CDR1 SGHVS and CDR2 FQNEAQ. CDR3 residues: CASSSPLPGGVTDTQYF. DNA of the CDR3: TGTGCCAGCAGCTCACCCCTTCCGGGGGGGGTCACAGATACGCAGTATTTT.

This clonotype was counted many times. The gene calls are TRBV7-9 and TRBJ2-1, with D hard to call. Trimming took 1 base from V and 8 from J, leaving 6 bases between them. The CDR3 covers 12 residues. Germline CDR1 SEHNR, CDR2 FQNEAQ (reference sequence). For the CDR3, the DNA is TGTGCCAGCAGCTTAGGGGGATATGAGCAGTTCTTC. This gives the protein CASSLGGYEQFF. The variable domain in full, with the rest retrieved from reference TRBV7-9 and TRBJ2-1, is DTGVSQNPRHKITKRGQNVTFRCDPISEHNRLYWYRQTLGQGPEFLTYFQNEAQLEKSRLLSDRFSAERPKGSFSTLEIQRTEQGDSAMYLCASSLGGYEQFFGPGTRLTVL.

This clonotype was seen many times. The rearrangement links TRBV5-1 to TRBJ1-6, with D unresolved. Germline CDR1 and CDR2: SGHRS and YFSETQ. The ends were cut back, 4 bases at V and 10 bases at J, with 18 bases in the middle. This CDR3 has 15 amino acids. In nucleotides, the CDR3 is TGCGCCAGCAGCCCGGTTGTCTCTCCTGGATCACCCCTCCACTTT. It is translated as CASSPVVSPGSPLHF.

This clonotype was seen at least ten times. The chain carries TRBV27 and TRBJ1-1; D perhaps matches TRBD1 (6 bases). CDR1 is MNHEY, CDR2 SMNVEV, per germline (reference sequence). Trimming shortened V by 3 bases and J by 5 bases, and 13 bases separated the two germline ends. The CDR3 totals 14 residues. The CDR3 loop reads CASSFRFGTTEAFF. The CDR3 bases are TGTGCCAGCAGTTTCCGCTTCGGGACAACTGAAGCTTTCTTT.

There are many counts of this clonotype. The chain couples TRBV7-3 to TRBJ2-1; 11 bases fit TRBD2. The CDR3 covers 14 residues. The V segment lost 3 bases and the J segment 8 bases; nucleotides outside the gene matches: 3. CDR1 is SGHTA, CDR2 FQGTGA, per germline. DNA for the CDR3: TGTGCCAGCAGCTTTAGCGGGGGGGCCCATGAGCAGTTCTTC. Its protein is CASSFSGGAHEQFF.

This clonotype qualifies as medium-sized. This rearrangement joins TRBV6-5 to TRBJ2-5; tentative D call: TRBD1 (5 bases). V shed 6 bases and J shed 7 bases, with 21 bases lying between them. Germline V CDR1 and CDR2: MNHEY, SVGAGI. The length of the CDR3 is 15 residues. The CDR3 loop is CASSATPRTIGTQYF. CDR3 DNA sequence: TGTGCCAGCAGCGCGACCCCCCGGACAATCGGGACCCAGTACTTC.

The chain carries TRBV7-2 and TRBJ2-3; 9 bases are a match to TRBD2. Germline CDR1 and CDR2: SGHTA and FQGNSA. The CDR3 runs to 14 residues. V lost 6 bases to trimming and J lost 3 bases; unmatched junction nucleotides: 4. CDR3 coding DNA: TGTGCCAGCAGTCGTAGCGGGGGAACAGATACGCAGTATTTT. Amino acids: CASSRSGGTDTQYF.